These 8 T cell receptor beta chains were sequenced from one sample in a study of T cell responses to AZD1222 COVID-19 vaccine. The method was immunoSEQ multiplex PCR; TCRdb's version includes in-frame clones alone and lacks a portion of them. This table has more than 85,000 clones, approximately 90% appearing once. The sample consisted of peripheral blood, taken on day 0 of AZD1222 vaccination. All receptors derive from an adult in good health.

The chain carries TRBV28 and TRBJ1-5, with D possibly TRBD1 on 5 matching bases. The CDR3 is 17 amino acids. The V gene lost 4 bases and the J gene lost 0 bases, with 16 bases spanning the gap. Germline values: CDR1 MDHEN, CDR2 SYDVKM. CDR3 protein: CASSSPTGTVSNQPQHF. CDR3 nucleotide sequence: TGTGCCAGCAGTTCCCCCACCGGGACGGTTAGCAATCAGCCCCAGCATTTT.

The chain links TRBV18 to TRBJ2-1; D perhaps matches TRBD2 (6 bases). The CDR3 is made up of 15 amino acids. Germline values: CDR1 KGHSH, CDR2 LQKENI. V was clipped by 6 bases and J by 0 bases, with 12 bases between them. The CDR3 reads CASSLWRDSYNEQFF. DNA of the CDR3: TGTGCCAGCTCTTTGTGGCGGGACTCCTACAATGAGCAGTTCTTC.

This rearrangement joins TRBV6-2 or TRBV6-3 to TRBJ2-3; 8 bases map to TRBD1. The junction had 7 bases not matched to a gene; V was cut back by 2 bases and J by 6 bases. Germline-derived CDR1 and CDR2 are MNHEY and SVGEGT. The CDR3 extends over 15 amino acids. The CDR3: CASSYLLRQGDTQYF. CDR3 DNA sequence: TGTGCCAGCAGTTACCTCCTACGACAGGGGGATACGCAGTATTTT.

The chain links TRBV29-1 to TRBJ1-3; D is unclear. This CDR3 is 11 amino acids long. CDR1 and CDR2 (germline): SQVTM, ANQGSEA. Trimming pared 7 bases from V and 4 bases from J, leaving 8 bases between. The CDR3 nucleotides are TGCAGCGGGAGAACGGGAAACACCATATATTTT. It yields the protein CSGRTGNTIYF.

V gene TRBV4-1 combines with J gene TRBJ1-2, with D possibly being TRBD1 (5 bases). CDR1 is MGHRA and CDR2 is YSYEKL in the germline V gene. This CDR3 comprises 14 residues. The germline V and J ends were trimmed by 1 base and 6 bases, with 12 bases remaining between them. The CDR3 nucleotides read TGCGCCAGCAGCCAAGTCGAGGGGTATCATGGCTACACCTTC. Residues: CASSQVEGYHGYTF.

This rearrangement joins TRBV25-1 to TRBJ1-3; 9 nucleotides match TRBD1. The junction had 5 bases not matched to a gene; V was cut back by 5 bases and J by 0 bases. The CDR3 sequence is 16 residues long. CDR1 is MGHDK, CDR2 SYGVNS, per germline. The CDR3 nucleotides are TGTGCCAGCAGTTTGGGACAGGGATTCTCTGGAAACACCATATATTTT. Residues: CASSLGQGFSGNTIYF.

The chain joins TRBV7-9 to TRBJ1-2; TRBD1 is a possible D gene (6 bases). CDR1 and CDR2 (germline): SEHNR, FQNEAQ (reference sequence). CDR3 length: 15 amino acids. Trimming removed 1 base at V and 4 bases at J, with 13 bases between. The CDR3 sequence: CASSLESQGSYGYTF. In DNA, the CDR3 is TGTGCCAGCAGCTTAGAGTCTCAGGGGTCCTATGGCTACACCTTC.

The chain joins TRBV18 to TRBJ2-5, with TRBD2 identical over 7 bases. This CDR3 region has 13 residues. J gave up 2 bases and V 6 bases, and 3 bases lay outside the gene matches. Per the germline V gene, CDR1 is KGHSH and CDR2 is LQKENI. The CDR3: CASSGTIQETQYF. CDR3 in DNA: TGTGCCAGCTCCGGGACTATACAAGAGACCCAGTACTTC.